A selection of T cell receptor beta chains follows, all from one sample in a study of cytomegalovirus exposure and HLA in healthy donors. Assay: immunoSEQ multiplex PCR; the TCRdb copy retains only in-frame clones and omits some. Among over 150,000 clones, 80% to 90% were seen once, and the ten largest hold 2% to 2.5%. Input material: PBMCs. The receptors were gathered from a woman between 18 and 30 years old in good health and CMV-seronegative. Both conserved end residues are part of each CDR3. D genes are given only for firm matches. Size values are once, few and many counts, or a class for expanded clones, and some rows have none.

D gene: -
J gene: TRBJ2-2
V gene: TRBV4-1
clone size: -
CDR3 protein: CASSHPGRGAGELFF
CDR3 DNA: TGCGCCAGCAGCCACCCCGGGCGGGGTGCCGGGGAGCTGTTTTTT

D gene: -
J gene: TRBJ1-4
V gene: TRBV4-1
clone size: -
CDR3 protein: CASSQDIGQSNEKLFF
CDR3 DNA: TGCGCCAGCAGCCAAGATATCGGACAGAGTAATGAAAAACTGTTTTTT

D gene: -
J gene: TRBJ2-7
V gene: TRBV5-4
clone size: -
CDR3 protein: CASSPPSGAYEQYF
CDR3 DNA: TGTGCCAGCAGCCCGCCGTCGGGGGCCTACGAGCAGTACTTC

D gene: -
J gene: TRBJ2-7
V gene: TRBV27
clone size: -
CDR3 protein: CASSHREGEPYEQYF
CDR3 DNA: TGTGCCAGCAGTCACAGGGAGGGGGAACCCTACGAGCAGTACTTC

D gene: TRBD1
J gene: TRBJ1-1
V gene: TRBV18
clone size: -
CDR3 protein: CASSPFAGGDFLGNTEAFF
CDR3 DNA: TGTGCCAGCTCACCATTTGCAGGGGGCGATTTCTTAGGGAACACTGAAGCTTTCTTT

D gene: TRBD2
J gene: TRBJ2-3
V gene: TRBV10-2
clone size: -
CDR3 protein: CASSLKRGHTDTQYF
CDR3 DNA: TGCGCCAGCAGTCTTAAGCGGGGTCACACAGATACGCAGTATTTT

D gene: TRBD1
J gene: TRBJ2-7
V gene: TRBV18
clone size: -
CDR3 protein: CASSPPGQGNHEQYF
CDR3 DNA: TGTGCCAGCTCACCCCCGGGACAGGGTAACCACGAGCAGTACTTC

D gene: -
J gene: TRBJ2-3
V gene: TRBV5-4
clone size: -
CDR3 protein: CASSPDSPDTQYF
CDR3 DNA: TGTGCCAGCAGCCCTGACTCTCCAGATACGCAGTATTTT

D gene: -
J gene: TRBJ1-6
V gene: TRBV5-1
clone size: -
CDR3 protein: CASSLVVENSPLHF
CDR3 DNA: TGCGCCAGCAGCTTGGTGGTGGAGAATTCACCCCTCCACTTT

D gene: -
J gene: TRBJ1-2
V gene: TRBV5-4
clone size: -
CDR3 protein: CASSRTQGGGGYGYTF
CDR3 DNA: TGTGCCAGCAGCCGAACCCAGGGAGGCGGGGGCTATGGCTACACCTTC

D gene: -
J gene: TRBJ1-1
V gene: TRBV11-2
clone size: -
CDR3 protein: CASSLGQEAFF
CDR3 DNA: TGTGCCAGCAGCTTAGGACAGGAAGCTTTCTTT

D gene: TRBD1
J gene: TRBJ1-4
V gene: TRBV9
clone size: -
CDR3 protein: CASSVRTGFNEKLFF
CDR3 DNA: TGTGCCAGCAGCGTACGGACAGGGTTTAATGAAAAACTGTTTTTT

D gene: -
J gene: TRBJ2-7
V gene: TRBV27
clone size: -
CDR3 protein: CASSRTRFRYEQYF
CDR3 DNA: TGTGCCAGCAGCCGAACCAGGTTCAGATACGAGCAGTACTTC

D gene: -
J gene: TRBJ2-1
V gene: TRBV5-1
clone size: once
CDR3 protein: CASRPWVADAYNEQFF
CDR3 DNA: TGCGCCAGCAGACCCTGGGTAGCGGACGCCTACAATGAGCAGTTCTTC

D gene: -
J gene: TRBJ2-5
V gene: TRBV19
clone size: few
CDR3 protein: CASSPWAGTQETQYF
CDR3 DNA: TGTGCCAGTAGTCCCTGGGCGGGGACCCAAGAGACCCAGTACTTC

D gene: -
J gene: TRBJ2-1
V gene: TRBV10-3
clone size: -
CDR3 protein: CAISDHRFDEQFF
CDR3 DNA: TGTGCCATCAGTGACCATCGGTTCGATGAGCAGTTCTTC

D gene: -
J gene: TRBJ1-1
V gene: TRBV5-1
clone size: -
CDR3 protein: CASSLGGPYTEAFF
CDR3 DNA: TGCGCCAGCAGCCTGGGAGGGCCTTACACTGAAGCTTTCTTT

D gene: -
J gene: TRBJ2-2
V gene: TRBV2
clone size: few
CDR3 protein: CASSEQGGSAGELFF
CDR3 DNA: TGTGCCAGCAGTGAACAGGGGGGTTCGGCCGGGGAGCTGTTTTTT

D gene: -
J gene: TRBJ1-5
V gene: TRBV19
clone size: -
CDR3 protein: CASRTEPGRAAQPQHF
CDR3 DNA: TGTGCCAGTAGGACCGAACCGGGCAGGGCTGCGCAGCCCCAGCATTTT

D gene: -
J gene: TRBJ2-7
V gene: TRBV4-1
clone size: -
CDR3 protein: CASSRDLREQYF
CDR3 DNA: TGCGCCAGCAGCCGAGACCTGCGAGAGCAGTACTTC

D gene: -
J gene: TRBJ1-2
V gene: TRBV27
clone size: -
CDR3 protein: CASSFAGEIGYTF
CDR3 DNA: TGTGCCAGCAGTTTCGCGGGAGAGATAGGCTACACCTTC

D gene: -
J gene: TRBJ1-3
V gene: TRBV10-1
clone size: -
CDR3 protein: CASSGSTGPGNTIYF
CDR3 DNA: TGCGCCAGCAGTGGTTCAACAGGACCTGGAAACACCATATATTTT

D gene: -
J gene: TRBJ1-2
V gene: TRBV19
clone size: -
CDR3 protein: CASSARGAFPNYGYTF
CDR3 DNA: TGTGCCAGTAGTGCCCGGGGGGCATTTCCGAACTATGGCTACACCTTC

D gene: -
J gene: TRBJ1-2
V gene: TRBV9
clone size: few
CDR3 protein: CASSAGINYGYTF
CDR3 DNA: TGTGCCAGCAGCGCAGGGATTAACTATGGCTACACCTTC

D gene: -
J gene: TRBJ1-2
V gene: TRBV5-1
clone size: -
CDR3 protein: CASSFDSYYGYTF
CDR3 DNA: TGCGCCAGCAGTTTCGACTCATACTATGGCTACACCTTC

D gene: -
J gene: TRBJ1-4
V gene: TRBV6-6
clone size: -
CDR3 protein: CASSRLAGGTNEKLFF
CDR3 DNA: TGTGCCAGCAGCCGACTTGCCGGAGGAACTAATGAAAAACTGTTTTTT

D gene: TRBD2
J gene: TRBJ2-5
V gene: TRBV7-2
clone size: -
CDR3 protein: CASSLSSGGEKTQYF
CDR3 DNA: TGTGCCAGCAGCTTATCTAGCGGGGGGGAGAAGACCCAGTACTTC

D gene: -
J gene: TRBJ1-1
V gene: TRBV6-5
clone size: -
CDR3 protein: CASSSQGPTEAFF
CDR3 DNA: TGTGCCAGCAGTTCACAGGGACCCACTGAAGCTTTCTTT

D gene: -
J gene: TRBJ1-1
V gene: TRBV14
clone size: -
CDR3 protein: CASSRSPLAGTEAFF
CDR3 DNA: TGTGCCAGCAGCCGCAGTCCCTTGGCAGGCACTGAAGCTTTCTTT

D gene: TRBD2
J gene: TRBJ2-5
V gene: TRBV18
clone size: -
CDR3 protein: CASSPPRAGGPEETQYF
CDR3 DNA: TGTGCCAGCTCACCCCCTCGAGCGGGAGGGCCCGAGGAGACCCAGTACTTC

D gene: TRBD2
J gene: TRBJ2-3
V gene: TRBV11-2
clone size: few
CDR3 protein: CASSTQTLAGGPGTQYF
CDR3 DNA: TGTGCCAGCAGCACACAAACCCTAGCGGGAGGGCCGGGTACGCAGTATTTT

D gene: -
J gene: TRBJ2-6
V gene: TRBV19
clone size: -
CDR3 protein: CASQRGSEAGANVLTF
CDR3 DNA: TGTGCCAGCCAACGAGGGAGCGAGGCTGGGGCCAACGTCCTGACTTTC

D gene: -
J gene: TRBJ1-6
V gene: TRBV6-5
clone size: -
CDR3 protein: CASRRDSENSPLHF
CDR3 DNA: TGTGCCAGCAGACGGGACTCGGAGAATTCACCCCTCCACTTT

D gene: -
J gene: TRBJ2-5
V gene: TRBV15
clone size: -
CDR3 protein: CATSSESWRETQYF
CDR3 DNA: TGTGCCACCAGCAGTGAAAGTTGGAGGGAGACCCAGTACTTC

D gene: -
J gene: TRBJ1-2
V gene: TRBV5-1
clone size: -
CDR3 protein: CASSPRVGGQNYGYTF
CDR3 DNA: TGCGCCAGCAGCCCCCGAGTGGGGGGGCAGAACTATGGCTACACCTTC

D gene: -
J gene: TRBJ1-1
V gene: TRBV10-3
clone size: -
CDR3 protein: CATSTPNTEAFF
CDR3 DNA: TGTGCCACGTCGACACCGAACACTGAAGCTTTCTTT

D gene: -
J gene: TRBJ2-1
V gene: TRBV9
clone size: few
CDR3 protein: CASSVQGPYNEQFF
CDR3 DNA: TGTGCCAGCAGCGTACAGGGGCCCTACAATGAGCAGTTCTTC

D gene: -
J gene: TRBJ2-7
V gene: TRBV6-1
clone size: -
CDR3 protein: CASSPRVSYEQYF
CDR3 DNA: TGTGCCAGCAGTCCCCGGGTCAGCTACGAGCAGTACTTC

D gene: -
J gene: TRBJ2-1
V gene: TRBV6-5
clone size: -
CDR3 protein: CASRLTPTYYNEQFF
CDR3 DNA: TGTGCCAGCAGACTTACTCCTACCTATTACAATGAGCAGTTCTTC

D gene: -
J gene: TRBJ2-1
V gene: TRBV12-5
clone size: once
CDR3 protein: CASGSTPGTINEQFF
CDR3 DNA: TGTGCTAGTGGTTCGACTCCCGGGACAATAAATGAGCAGTTCTTC

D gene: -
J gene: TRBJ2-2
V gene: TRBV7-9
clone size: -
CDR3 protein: CASSLTEGTGELFF
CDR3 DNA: TGTGCCAGCAGCTTAACAGAAGGCACCGGGGAGCTGTTTTTT

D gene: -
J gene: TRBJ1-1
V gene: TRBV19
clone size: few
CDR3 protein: CASRNLGGIVMNTEAFF
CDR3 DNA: TGTGCCAGTAGAAACCTAGGGGGTATTGTAATGAACACTGAAGCTTTCTTT

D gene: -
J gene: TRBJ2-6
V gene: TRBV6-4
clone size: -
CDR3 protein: CASSEEGGDSGANVLTF
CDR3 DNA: TGTGCCAGCAGTGAGGAAGGGGGAGACTCTGGGGCCAACGTCCTGACTTTC

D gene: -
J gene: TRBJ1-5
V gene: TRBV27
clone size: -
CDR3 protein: CASSLWSDQPQHF
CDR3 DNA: TGTGCCAGCAGTTTATGGTCAGATCAGCCCCAGCATTTT

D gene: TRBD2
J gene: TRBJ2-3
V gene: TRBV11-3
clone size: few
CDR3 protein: CASSSRGGGVTQYF
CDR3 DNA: TGTGCCAGCTCAAGTCGGGGGGGAGGAGTTACGCAGTATTTT

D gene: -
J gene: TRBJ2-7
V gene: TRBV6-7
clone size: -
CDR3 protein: CASIQRASYYEQYF
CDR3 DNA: TGTGCCAGCATTCAACGAGCATCTTACTACGAGCAGTACTTC

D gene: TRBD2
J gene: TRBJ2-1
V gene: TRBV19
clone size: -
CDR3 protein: CASKSGREYYNEQFF
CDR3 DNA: TGTGCCAGTAAAAGCGGGAGAGAGTACTACAATGAGCAGTTCTTC

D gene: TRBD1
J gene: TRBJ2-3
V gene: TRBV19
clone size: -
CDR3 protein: CASTPAGLGGSTDTQYF
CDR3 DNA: TGTGCCAGTACCCCGGCTGGTCTAGGGGGCTCCACAGATACGCAGTATTTT

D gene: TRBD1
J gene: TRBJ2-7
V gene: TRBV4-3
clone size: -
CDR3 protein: CASSQDRTGPTYEQYF
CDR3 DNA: TGCGCCAGCAGCCAAGACCGGACAGGGCCAACCTACGAGCAGTACTTC

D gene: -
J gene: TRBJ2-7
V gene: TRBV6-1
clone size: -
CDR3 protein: CASSLTGDSSYEQYF
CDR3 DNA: TGTGCCAGCAGTCTGACGGGGGACTCCTCCTACGAGCAGTACTTC

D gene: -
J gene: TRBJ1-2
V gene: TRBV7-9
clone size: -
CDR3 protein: CASSLKSFPPNYGYTF
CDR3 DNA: TGTGCCAGCAGCTTAAAATCGTTCCCTCCCAACTATGGCTACACCTTC

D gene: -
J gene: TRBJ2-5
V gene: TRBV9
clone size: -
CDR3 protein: CASSVGLLSQETQYF
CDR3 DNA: TGTGCCAGCAGCGTAGGTCTACTATCACAAGAGACCCAGTACTTC

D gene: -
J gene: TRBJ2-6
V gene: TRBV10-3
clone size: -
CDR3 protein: CAIRALATGANVLTF
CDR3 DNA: TGTGCCATCAGAGCCCTAGCGACCGGGGCCAACGTCCTGACTTTC

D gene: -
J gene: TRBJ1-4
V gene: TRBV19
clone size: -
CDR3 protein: CASKVGASRGTEKLFF
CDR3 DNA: TGTGCCAGTAAAGTTGGTGCCTCCAGAGGAACCGAAAAACTGTTTTTT

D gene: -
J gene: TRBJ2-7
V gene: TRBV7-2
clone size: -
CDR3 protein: CASSLVDSRQGRSYEQYF
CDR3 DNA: TGTGCCAGCAGCTTAGTCGACTCTCGGCAGGGCCGCTCCTACGAGCAGTACTTC

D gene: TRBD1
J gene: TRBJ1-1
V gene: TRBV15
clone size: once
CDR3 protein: CATSRGVGAGGTEAFF
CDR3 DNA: TGTGCCACCAGCAGGGGTGTGGGGGCAGGGGGCACTGAAGCTTTCTTT

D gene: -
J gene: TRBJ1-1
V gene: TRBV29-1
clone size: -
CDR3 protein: CSVVGGRYSNTEAFF
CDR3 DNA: TGCAGCGTCGTGGGGGGTCGATATTCGAACACTGAAGCTTTCTTT